A single sample is the source of the 32 T cell receptor beta chains below, sequenced in a study of the immune and genomic landscape of osteosarcoma. TCRdb's table, derived via immunoSEQ multiplex PCR, lists solely in-frame clones and lacks some. The sample lists roughly 5,100 clones, just over 75% occurring once. Primary, local recurrence and metastasis osteosarcoma tumors were taken after treatment from poor-prognosis patients. The specimen was osteosarcoma tumor tissue from the lung. These receptor sequences come from a human donor with osteosarcoma.

This clone was recorded only once. The chain combines TRBV29-1 with TRBJ2-7; D gene ambiguous. The germline V gene encodes CDR1 SQVTM and CDR2 ANQGSEA. Trimming stripped 6 bases from V and 2 bases from J, with 14 bases between. CDR3 size: 13 residues. The CDR3 sequence is CSVVHDTTYEQYF. DNA for the CDR3: TGCAGCGTGGTCCATGACACCACCTACGAGCAGTACTTC.

Only one count was recorded for this clone. This chain joins TRBV5-1 and TRBJ1-1; D gene ambiguous. CDR3 length: 14 amino acids. Germline values: CDR1 SGHRS, CDR2 YFSETQ. V lost 3 bases, J lost 5 bases, and 14 bases lay in between. CDR3 bases: TGCGCCAGCAGCTCCGTGGACCGAGGGACTGAAGCTTTCTTT. Protein sequence: CASSSVDRGTEAFF.

The rearrangement joins TRBV6-5 to TRBJ1-5; D remains unclear. This CDR3 spans 15 amino acids. Germline assignment: CDR1 MNHEY and CDR2 SVGAGI. Trimming left V 0 bases short and J 2 bases short, with 8 bases between. CDR3 nucleotides: TGTGCCAGCAGTTACTCGGGCGGGGGCAATCAGCCCCAGCATTTT. Its protein is CASSYSGGGNQPQHF.

The sample holds one count of this clone. The rearrangement links TRBV7-6 to TRBJ2-2; the D gene is possibly TRBD1 (6 bases). Germline lookup yields CDR1 SGHVS and CDR2 FNYEAQ. The CDR3 runs 14 residues. V lost 6 bases, J lost 4 bases, and 12 bases lay in between. CDR3 amino acids: CASSSQGFTGELFF. The CDR3 DNA is TGTGCCAGCAGTTCCCAGGGGTTCACCGGGGAGCTGTTTTTT.

The V and J genes are TRBV4-2 and TRBJ2-1, with 12 positions matching TRBD2. The V gene end was trimmed by 1 base and the J gene end by 5 bases; junction bases not matched to a gene: 6. The CDR3 has 17 amino acids. The germline V gene has CDR1 LGHNA and CDR2 YNFKEQ. CDR3: CASSQGLAGEGHNEQFF. In DNA, the CDR3 is TGTGCCAGCAGCCAAGGACTAGCGGGAGAGGGGCACAATGAGCAGTTCTTC.

This chain links TRBV6-5 with TRBJ1-2; D gene unclear. Germline V gene sequence: CDR1 MNHEY, CDR2 SVGAGI. The CDR3 spans 15 residues. Trimming shortened V by 0 bases and J by 4 bases, and 12 bases separated the two germline ends. Here the CDR3 reads CASSYSLAQPYGYTF. The CDR3 DNA reads TGTGCCAGCAGTTACTCTCTCGCGCAGCCCTATGGCTACACCTTC.

The chain recombines TRBV7-2 with TRBJ2-6, with D possibly TRBD1 on 6 matching bases. The ends were cut back, 3 bases at V and 3 bases at J, with 12 bases in the middle. The CDR3 is 16 residues long. Germline CDR1 reads SGHTA; CDR2 reads FQGNSA. This chain's CDR3 is CASSFVAGDGANVLTF. CDR3 nucleotide sequence: TGTGCCAGCAGCTTTGTGGCAGGGGATGGGGCCAACGTCCTGACTTTC.

This clone was counted a single time. The chain is built from TRBV27 and TRBJ1-1; 9 bases are a match to TRBD1. CDR3 length equals 16 residues. The trim removed 2 bases at V and 4 bases at J, leaving 8 bases unmatched. Germline V lookup: CDR1 MNHEY, CDR2 SMNVEV (reference sequence). The CDR3 DNA is TGTGCCAGCAGTTTAGGGAGACCGACAGGGGGCACTGAAGCTTTCTTT. Its translation: CASSLGRPTGGTEAFF.

This clone was counted between two and nine times. The rearrangement uses TRBV9 and TRBJ1-4, with a tentative D call TRBD1 (5 bases). Trimming stripped 0 bases from V and 0 bases from J, with 6 bases between. The CDR3 runs 15 residues. The germline CDR1 and CDR2 sequences are SGDLS and YYNGEE. CDR3 coding DNA: TGTGCCAGCAGCGTAGTAGGGGCAACTAATGAAAAACTGTTTTTT. Translation: CASSVVGATNEKLFF. Looking up the rest from reference TRBV9 and TRBJ1-4 gives the full variable domain: DSGVTQTPKHLITATGQRVTLRCSPRSGDLSVYWYQQSLDQGLQFLIQYYNGEERAKGNILERFSAQQFPDLHSELNLSSLELGDSALYFCASSVVGATNEKLFFGSGTQLSVL.

CDR3 protein: CASSRKDRTEAFF. The CDR3 coding sequence is TGTGCCAGCAGCCGTAAGGACCGGACTGAAGCTTTCTTT. The V gene is TRBV5-5, the J gene TRBJ1-1; D gene uncertain. The CDR3 has 13 amino acids. The germline CDR1 and CDR2 sequences are SGHKS and YYEKEE (reference sequence). Trimming pared 4 bases from V and 5 bases from J, leaving 12 bases between.

This sequence joins TRBV13 and TRBJ2-7; 12 nucleotides agree with TRBD2. Germline trimming cut 5 bases from V and 5 bases from J; bases unmatched to any gene: 7. The CDR3 runs to 15 residues. Germline CDR1 is PRHDT and CDR2 is FYEKMQ (reference sequence). In DNA form, the CDR3 reads TGTGCCAGCAGCGCACGGACTAGCGGGGTTAACGAGCAGTACTTC. This encodes CASSARTSGVNEQYF.

The CDR3 region is CASSEGTSYEQYF. The CDR3 DNA reads TGTGCCAGCAGTGAAGGGACTAGTTACGAGCAGTACTTC. This chain connects TRBV25-1 to TRBJ2-7; TRBD2 matches 8 bases. Germline values: CDR1 MGHDK, CDR2 SYGVNS. The trim removed 2 bases at V and 4 bases at J, leaving 1 base unmatched. The CDR3 length is 13 residues.

The chain joins TRBV4-1 to TRBJ1-3; 8 bases are a match to TRBD1. After removal of 2 bases from V and 2 bases from J, the junction contained 8 bases not matched to a gene. The germline CDR1 and CDR2 sequences are MGHRA and YSYEKL. The CDR3 sequence is 17 residues long. CDR3 sequence: CASSQRGTGGAGNTIYF. The CDR3, as DNA: TGCGCCAGCAGCCAACGCGGGACAGGAGGTGCTGGAAACACCATATATTTT.

The rearrangement uses TRBV4-2 and TRBJ1-4; possibly TRBD1 for D (6 bases). V shed 2 bases and J shed 8 bases, with 18 bases lying between them. The CDR3 is 16 amino acids. The germline V gene encodes CDR1 LGHNA and CDR2 YNFKEQ. Here the CDR3 DNA reads TGTGCCAGCAGCCAAAGGGGGGACCGGGGGTTGGAAAAACTGTTTTTT. It translates to CASSQRGDRGLEKLFF.

This clone was counted between two and nine times. The chain employs TRBV2 and TRBJ1-2; 7 bases map to TRBD1. After removal of 0 bases from V and 7 bases from J, the junction contained 5 bases not matched to a gene. The CDR3 is made up of 14 amino acids. Looked up from germline, CDR1 is SNHLY and CDR2 is FYNNEI. CDR3 loop: CASSEARQGSGYTF. The CDR3 region has the DNA TGTGCCAGCAGTGAAGCTAGACAGGGCTCTGGCTACACCTTC.

This sequence joins TRBV4-1 and TRBJ2-2; D unresolved. The CDR3 contains 16 residues. V was clipped by 3 bases and J by 4 bases, with 15 bases between them. The germline gives CDR1 MGHRA, CDR2 YSYEKL. This CDR3 is CASSHWEQSITGELFF. CDR3 in DNA: TGCGCCAGCAGCCATTGGGAACAGTCCATCACCGGGGAGCTGTTTTTT.

This clone was found once. This rearrangement joins TRBV2 to TRBJ2-5; 13 bases align to TRBD2. Germline loops: CDR1 SNHLY, CDR2 FYNNEI. The CDR3 has 15 amino acids. Losses at the gene ends were 6 bases for V and 3 bases for J; bases not matched to a gene: 4. The CDR3 bases are TGTGCCAGCAGACTTGGACTAGCGGGAGAAGAGACCCAGTACTTC. Its translation is CASRLGLAGEETQYF.

This chain joins TRBV27 and TRBJ2-7; perhaps TRBD2 as D (6 bases). CDR1 MNHEY and CDR2 SMNVEV come from the germline V gene (reference sequence). Trimming removed 5 bases at V and 3 bases at J, with 17 bases between. The length of the CDR3 is 15 residues. This CDR3 is CASSLGTPIIYEQYF. The DNA for the CDR3 is TGTGCCAGCAGTCTCGGGACTCCTATTATCTACGAGCAGTACTTC.

The chain carries TRBV7-9 and TRBJ2-3; the D is unclear. CDR1 is SEHNR and CDR2 is FQNEAQ in the germline V gene (reference sequence). The V and J ends lost 4 bases and 1 base respectively, with 12 bases between them. The CDR3 runs to 15 residues. CDR3 region: CASSSFPKGTDTQYF. CDR3 coding DNA: TGTGCCAGCAGCTCGTTCCCCAAGGGCACAGATACGCAGTATTTT.

This sequence joins TRBV4-3 and TRBJ2-1; 12 positions match TRBD2. V shed 0 bases, J shed 0 bases, and the junction held 6 bases outside the gene matches. This CDR3 is 19 amino acids long. CDR1 and CDR2 from the germline V gene are LGHNA and YSLEER. DNA of the CDR3: TGCGCCAGCAGCCAAGATCGGACTAGCGGGATCTTCTCCTACAATGAGCAGTTCTTC. Translated, it gives CASSQDRTSGIFSYNEQFF.

The chain is built from TRBV11-3 and TRBJ1-2, with 10 bases that match TRBD1. V shed 6 bases, J shed 8 bases, and the junction held 15 bases outside the gene matches. The V gene's germline CDR1 is SGHNT and CDR2 YENEEA. The CDR3 is 16 amino acids. Written as DNA, the CDR3 is TGTGCCAGCAGTTTGTTGCGGGACAGGGGAGCTAGGGGCTACACCTTC. It codes for CASSLLRDRGARGYTF.

This clone was observed once. The chain is built from TRBV19 and TRBJ2-3; the D is unclear. CDR1 and CDR2 (germline): LNHDA, SQIVND (reference sequence). The CDR3 contains 13 residues. V dropped 4 bases and J dropped 6 bases, with 11 bases sitting between them. The DNA for the CDR3 is TGTGCCAGTAGTACATTCGGTGGGGATACGCAGTATTTT. It yields the protein CASSTFGGDTQYF.

By share, this clone ranks as medium-sized. The same CDR3 also results from other DNA sequences found in this sample. The V and J genes are TRBV12-5 and TRBJ1-4; a possible D gene is TRBD1 (5 bases). Trimming stripped 3 bases from V and 7 bases from J, with 12 bases between. Per the germline V gene, CDR1 is LGHNT and CDR2 is FRNRAP. The CDR3 has 14 residues. The chain's CDR3 is CASGFSGMGEKLFF. The CDR3 coding sequence is TGTGCTAGTGGTTTTTCAGGGATGGGTGAAAAACTGTTTTTT.

In its sample, this clone ranks as large. At the DNA level, this CDR3 is encoded by other sequences in the same sample as well. The gene calls are TRBV19 and TRBJ1-1, with no clear D. Germline V gives CDR1 LNHDA, CDR2 SQIVND (reference sequence). CDR3 length: 15 amino acids. V was clipped by 0 bases and J by 1 base, with 9 bases between them. This CDR3 reads CASSIDRRKNTEAFF. In nucleotides, the CDR3 is TGTGCCAGTAGTATAGATCGGAGAAAGAACACTGAAGCTTTCTTT.

The rearrangement joins TRBV5-1 to TRBJ1-1; the D is unclear. The germline V gene has CDR1 SGHRS and CDR2 YFSETQ. This CDR3 has 15 residues. V shed 0 bases and J shed 1 base, with 10 bases lying between them. The CDR3 DNA follows: TGCGCCAGCAGCTTGGCGCCGGCCGGGAACACTGAAGCTTTCTTT. It translates to CASSLAPAGNTEAFF.

The V call is TRBV7-3, the J call TRBJ2-3, with 7 bases that match TRBD1. The V and J ends lost 4 bases and 5 bases, in that order; junction bases with no gene match: 6. The germline V gene has CDR1 SGHTA and CDR2 FQGTGA. The length of the CDR3 is 14 residues. As DNA, the CDR3 is TGTGCCAGCAGCTCGACAGGGCGGAGAGATACGCAGTATTTT. Translation: CASSSTGRRDTQYF.

CDR3 coding DNA: TGTGCCAGCAGCCCGAGGACTAGCGGGAGGAATGAGCAGTTCTTC. It specifies CASSPRTSGRNEQFF. The chain employs TRBV9 and TRBJ2-1; 14 nucleotides match TRBD2. The V and J ends lost 4 bases and 7 bases, in that order; junction bases with no gene match: 4. Germline CDR1 is SGDLS and CDR2 is YYNGEE. The CDR3 sequence is 15 residues long.

This clone was detected once. The chain employs TRBV5-1 and TRBJ2-7, with D perhaps matching TRBD1 (7 bases). Between the trimmed V and J ends, which lost 4 bases and 2 bases, there was a span of 16 bases. The CDR3 is made up of 15 amino acids. The germline V gene has CDR1 SGHRS and CDR2 YFSETQ. This CDR3 reads CASSGGGKVTYEQYF. The DNA for the CDR3 is TGCGCCAGCAGCGGAGGGGGCAAGGTCACCTACGAGCAGTACTTC.

This clone was recorded only once. The rearrangement links TRBV4-1 to TRBJ1-4, with 10 bases lining up with TRBD1. Germline trimming cut 4 bases from V and 6 bases from J; bases unmatched to any gene: 2. CDR1 is MGHRA and CDR2 is YSYEKL in the germline V gene. This CDR3 comprises 14 residues. The CDR3 sequence: CASSPGTGDEKLFF. In DNA form, the CDR3 reads TGCGCCAGCAGCCCCGGGACAGGGGATGAAAAACTGTTTTTT.

This chain connects TRBV11-3 to TRBJ2-3, with D tentatively TRBD1 (6 bases). The V end lost 3 bases, the J end lost 5 bases, and 9 bases lay between the germline ends. This CDR3 contains 13 residues. The germline CDR1 and CDR2 sequences are SGHNT and YENEEA. The CDR3 nucleotides read TGTGCCAGCAGCTTTTTACAGGGAGATACGCAGTATTTT. Its protein is CASSFLQGDTQYF. Drawing the rest from reference TRBV11-3 and TRBJ2-3, the complete variable domain is EAGVVQSPRYKIIEKKQPVAFWCNPISGHNTLYWYLQNLGQGPELLIRYENEEAVDDSQLPKDRFSAERLKGVDSTLKIQPAELGDSAVYLCASSFLQGDTQYFGPGTRLTVL.

This clone was detected only once. The J gene is TRBJ2-7, the V gene TRBV11-2; D may be TRBD2 (6 bases). V shed 5 bases and J shed 6 bases, with 20 bases lying between them. This CDR3 has 15 amino acids. CDR1 and CDR2 (germline): SGHAT, FQNNGV. CDR3 coding DNA: TGTGCCAGCAGCCCCCTTATCGGGAGAACCCCCGAGCAGTACTTC. This codes for CASSPLIGRTPEQYF.

This clone has just a few counts. The chain uses TRBV6-5 and TRBJ1-2; D might be TRBD1 (5 bases). Deletions cut 6 bases from V and 2 bases from J, with 10 bases between. The CDR3 has 13 residues. Per germline, CDR1 MNHEY and CDR2 SVGAGI. As DNA, the CDR3 is TGTGCCAGCAGCTCAGGGACGAACTATGGCTACACCTTC. It encodes CASSSGTNYGYTF.